A single sample is the source of the 12 T cell receptor beta chains below, sequenced in a study of cytomegalovirus exposure and HLA in healthy donors. Generated by immunoSEQ multiplex PCR, the TCRdb table keeps only in-frame clones and is missing some. This table has 120,000 or so clones, approximately 90% appearing once. The sequencing sample was made of PBMCs. Every receptor here comes from a woman between 18 and 30 years old in good health and CMV-seronegative.

The chain couples TRBV9 to TRBJ2-4, with 8 bases aligning to TRBD2. The CDR3 is 16 amino acids. V lost 4 bases, J lost 0 bases, and 6 bases stayed unmatched. Germline V gives CDR1 SGDLS, CDR2 YYNGEE. CDR3 residues: CASSTTSALAKNIQYF. The DNA for the CDR3 is TGTGCCAGCAGCACGACTAGCGCGCTAGCCAAAAACATTCAGTACTTC.

This sequence joins TRBV19 and TRBJ1-4; weak D call: TRBD1 (6 bases). CDR1 is LNHDA, CDR2 SQIVND, per germline (reference sequence). The CDR3 length is 14 residues. The V end lost 6 bases, the J end lost 2 bases, and 10 bases lay between the germline ends. Here the CDR3 reads CASRKQGTNEKLFF. The CDR3 nucleotides are TGTGCCAGTAGGAAACAGGGTACTAATGAAAAACTGTTTTTT.

The V call is TRBV14, the J call TRBJ2-7; TRBD1 matches 11 bases. The CDR3 is made up of 15 amino acids. With V trimmed by 2 bases and J by 3 bases, 3 bases remained unmatched. Germline CDR1 and CDR2: SGHDN and FVKESK. CDR3 residues: CASSQLGTGGYEQYF. In DNA, the CDR3 is TGTGCCAGCAGCCAACTGGGGACAGGGGGCTACGAGCAGTACTTC.

The gene calls are TRBV6-5 and TRBJ2-2; 10 nucleotides match TRBD2. The CDR3 extends over 15 amino acids. The ends lost 7 bases at V and 6 bases at J; junction bases unmatched: 8. Germline CDR1 reads MNHEY; CDR2 reads SVGAGI. The CDR3: CASNRLAGAPGELFF. CDR3 in DNA: TGTGCCAGCAACCGCCTAGCGGGGGCCCCCGGGGAGCTGTTTTTT.

V is TRBV15 and J is TRBJ1-4; D is uncertain. V was trimmed by 0 bases and J by 1 base, leaving 3 bases between them. Germline CDR1 and CDR2: LNHNV and YYDKDF (reference sequence). There are 14 residues in the CDR3. The CDR3 loop is CATSRDVTNEKLFF. The CDR3 DNA follows: TGTGCCACCAGCAGAGACGTAACTAATGAAAAACTGTTTTTT.

The chain couples TRBV7-2 to TRBJ2-1; tentatively, D is TRBD1 (5 bases). The CDR3 length is 16 residues. Germline V lookup: CDR1 SGHTA, CDR2 FQGNSA. Trimming shortened V by 5 bases and J by 7 bases, and 21 bases separated the two germline ends. Here the CDR3 DNA reads TGTGCCAGCAGCCGTCAGGCTGGGGCTTCGCGGAATGAGCAGTTCTTC. Its protein is CASSRQAGASRNEQFF. Using reference TRBV7-2 and TRBJ2-1 for the parts outside the CDR3, the full variable domain is GAGVSQSPSNKVTEKGKDVELRCDPISGHTALYWYRQSLGQGLEFLIYFQGNSAPDKSGLPSDRFSAERTGGSVSTLTIQRTQQEDSAVYLCASSRQAGASRNEQFFGPGTRLTVL.

This clone was detected only a few times. V gene TRBV28 combines with J gene TRBJ1-5, with no clear D. The CDR3 is 13 residues long. Trimming removed 6 bases from V and 2 bases from J, with 8 bases in between. From germline, CDR1 is MDHEN and CDR2 SYDVKM. CDR3 in amino acids: CASSPFGNQPQHF. CDR3 DNA: TGTGCCAGCAGCCCGTTTGGCAATCAGCCCCAGCATTTT.

The CDR3 nucleotides read TGTGCCAGCAGCCAAAAGCGGTCCCGCGAGGAGCTGTTTTTT. Its protein is CASSQKRSREELFF. The chain is built from TRBV13 and TRBJ2-2; D may be TRBD2 (5 bases). Germline V gives CDR1 PRHDT, CDR2 FYEKMQ (reference sequence). V was clipped by 5 bases and J by 10 bases, with 17 bases between them. This CDR3 has 14 amino acids.

This sequence joins TRBV7-3 and TRBJ1-2, with D unresolved. The CDR3 has 12 amino acids. Germline CDR1 is SGHTA and CDR2 is FQGTGA. Trimming stripped 4 bases from V and 8 bases from J, with 11 bases between. The CDR3 DNA sequence: TGTGCCAGCAGCTCGGGGAGCGAGGGCTACACCTTC. Protein product: CASSSGSEGYTF.

The chain is built from TRBV7-2 and TRBJ2-1, with 7 bases that match TRBD1. The CDR3 runs to 16 residues. The V gene's germline CDR1 is SGHTA and CDR2 FQGNSA. With 3 bases clipped from V and 3 bases from J, the junction kept 8 bases outside the gene matches. CDR3 DNA sequence: TGTGCCAGCAGCTTCACCGGGACAGAGCTCTACAATGAGCAGTTCTTC. It codes for CASSFTGTELYNEQFF.

CDR3: CASSQGPGRKTEAFF. The CDR3 region has the DNA TGCGCCAGCAGCCAAGGTCCTGGGAGAAAGACTGAAGCTTTCTTT. V usage is TRBV4-1 and J usage is TRBJ1-1; D remains ambiguous. V was cut by 1 base and J by 5 bases, with 14 bases left in between. Germline V gene sequence: CDR1 MGHRA, CDR2 YSYEKL. The CDR3 extends over 15 amino acids.

V gene TRBV6-6 combines with J gene TRBJ1-2; 8 bases map to TRBD1. This CDR3 region has 13 residues. V shed 6 bases, J shed 4 bases, and the junction held 4 bases outside the gene matches. From germline, CDR1 is MNHNY and CDR2 SVGAGI (reference sequence). CDR3 bases: TGTGCCAGCAGCCCAGACAGGGGCTATGGCTACACCTTC. Amino acids: CASSPDRGYGYTF.